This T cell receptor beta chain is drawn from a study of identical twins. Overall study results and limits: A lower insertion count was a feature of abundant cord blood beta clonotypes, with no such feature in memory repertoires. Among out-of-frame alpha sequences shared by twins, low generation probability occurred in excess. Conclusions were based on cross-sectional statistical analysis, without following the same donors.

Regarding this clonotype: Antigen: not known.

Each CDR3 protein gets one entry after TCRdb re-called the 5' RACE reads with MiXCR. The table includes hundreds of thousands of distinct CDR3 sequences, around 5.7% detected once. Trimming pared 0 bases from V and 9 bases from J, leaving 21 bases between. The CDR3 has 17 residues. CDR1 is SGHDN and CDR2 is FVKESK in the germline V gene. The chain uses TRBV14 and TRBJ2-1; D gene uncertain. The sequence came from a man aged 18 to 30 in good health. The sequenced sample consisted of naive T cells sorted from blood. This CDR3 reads CASSQESPWTSRCEQFF. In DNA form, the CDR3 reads TGTGCCAGCAGCCAAGAATCTCCATGGACCAGTCGCTGTGAGCAGTTCTTC.